The 21 T cell receptor beta chains listed next were all sequenced from one sample in a study of T cell responses to AZD1222 COVID-19 vaccine. Here immunoSEQ multiplex PCR was the method, and the copy in TCRdb shows in-frame clones only, minus some. In the table there are 150,000 or so clones, roughly 91% of which are singletons. The sample here was peripheral blood, taken on day 0 of AZD1222 vaccination. These receptors originate from an adult in good health.

In DNA form, the CDR3 reads TGTGCCAGCAGCTTGTTAGTGACAGAGACCCAGTACTTC. Translation: CASSLLVTETQYF. The genes are TRBV5-5 and TRBJ2-5; D is ambiguous. V was clipped by 1 base and J by 4 bases, with 8 bases between them. This CDR3 is built from 13 residues. CDR1 is SGHKS, CDR2 YYEKEE, per germline (reference sequence).

This chain links TRBV6-5 with TRBJ1-2; TRBD1 matches at 7 bases. From germline, CDR1 is MNHEY and CDR2 SVGAGI. The CDR3 is 14 residues long. Germline trimming cut 0 bases from V and 3 bases from J; bases unmatched to any gene: 1. CDR3 sequence reads: CASSYSGTDYGYTF. The CDR3 DNA sequence: TGTGCCAGCAGTTACTCGGGGACAGACTATGGCTACACCTTC.

The V and J genes are TRBV19 and TRBJ1-2; 9 bases agree with TRBD1. J was trimmed by 4 bases and V by 4 bases; bases with no gene match: 1. The V gene's germline CDR1 is LNHDA and CDR2 SQIVND (reference sequence). The CDR3 covers 13 residues. CDR3 DNA sequence: TGTGCCAGTAGTACGGGACAGGGCTATGGCTACACCTTC. Its translation is CASSTGQGYGYTF. Based on the CDR3 plus reference TRBV19 and TRBJ1-2, the full variable domain is DGGITQSPKYLFRKEGQNVTLSCEQNLNHDAMYWYRQDPGQGLRLIYYSQIVNDFQKGDIAEGYSVSREKKESFPLTVTSAQKNPTAFYLCASSTGQGYGYTFGSGTRLTVV.

The chain couples TRBV5-1 to TRBJ1-1; 7 bases are a match to TRBD1. CDR1 and CDR2 from the germline V gene are SGHRS and YFSETQ. CDR3 length: 14 residues. V shed 4 bases, J shed 1 base, and the junction held 4 bases outside the gene matches. DNA for the CDR3: TGCGCCAGCAGCCCGGGACAGACGAACACTGAAGCTTTCTTT. As protein: CASSPGQTNTEAFF.

CDR3 in amino acids: CASSNTGYEQYF. CDR3 sequence (DNA): TGTGCCAGCAGTAATACTGGCTACGAGCAGTACTTC. The rearrangement joins TRBV6-5 to TRBJ2-7; D gene unclear. Germline loops: CDR1 MNHEY, CDR2 SVGAGI. The CDR3 consists of 12 residues. Trimming stripped 5 bases from V and 3 bases from J, with 8 bases between.

The chain joins TRBV3-1 (or the pseudogene TRBV3-2) to TRBJ2-2; TRBD1 aligns across 10 bases. V lost 1 base to trimming and J lost 7 bases; unmatched junction nucleotides: 9. Germline V gene lookup returns CDR1 LGHDT and CDR2 YNNKEL (reference sequence). This CDR3 is built from 17 residues. The CDR3 sequence: CASSQGTGGPVSGELFF. CDR3 nucleotides: TGTGCCAGCAGCCAAGGGACAGGGGGACCCGTTAGCGGGGAGCTGTTTTTT.

This clone was detected once. The chain combines TRBV5-1 with TRBJ2-3; D unresolved. Germline CDR1 reads SGHRS; CDR2 reads YFSETQ. The CDR3 spans 15 residues. V was trimmed by 1 base and J by 0 bases, leaving 9 bases between them. CDR3 residues: CASSLLQSSTDTQYF. In nucleotides, the CDR3 is TGCGCCAGCAGCTTGTTACAGAGTAGCACAGATACGCAGTATTTT.

The J gene is TRBJ2-7, the V gene TRBV4-1, with D perhaps TRBD2 (6 bases). Trimming shortened V by 2 bases and J by 5 bases, and 22 bases separated the two germline ends. CDR1 and CDR2 (germline): MGHRA, YSYEKL. This CDR3 is built from 17 residues. The CDR3 region is CASSQLVVFVGRNEQYF. The CDR3 nucleotides are TGCGCCAGCAGCCAACTTGTAGTATTTGTAGGGAGGAACGAGCAGTACTTC.

The chain employs TRBV15 and TRBJ1-1, with D possibly matching TRBD1 (6 bases). CDR3 length: 15 amino acids. V lost 2 bases and J 3 bases, leaving 13 bases between the germline ends. Looked up from germline, CDR1 is LNHNV and CDR2 is YYDKDF (reference sequence). The CDR3 nucleotides read TGTGCCACCAGCAGAACCCAGGGGTTGGACACTGAAGCTTTCTTT. Its translation: CATSRTQGLDTEAFF.

V and J are TRBV7-2 and TRBJ2-7; the D is unclear. The CDR3 covers 15 residues. Trimming took 0 bases from V and 2 from J, leaving 11 bases between them. From germline, CDR1 is SGHTA and CDR2 FQGNSA. For the CDR3, the DNA is TGTGCCAGCAGCTTAGCCAAGGGTACCACCTACGAGCAGTACTTC. Protein: CASSLAKGTTYEQYF.

The chain is built from TRBV5-4 and TRBJ1-1; D unresolved. Germline CDR1 is SGHNT and CDR2 is YYREEE (reference sequence). V lost 4 bases and J lost 7, with 20 bases in between. This CDR3 region has 15 residues. The CDR3 DNA reads TGTGCCAGCAGCCCACCCTTGGGGAGGGTTGTTGAAGCTTTCTTT. Its protein product is CASSPPLGRVVEAFF.

V usage is TRBV5-1 and J usage is TRBJ1-3; D call uncertain. V shed 0 bases and J shed 2 bases, with 9 bases lying between them. Germline lookup yields CDR1 SGHRS and CDR2 YFSETQ. The CDR3 length is 15 residues. The CDR3 bases are TGCGCCAGCAGCTTGGTAGGGTTCGCTGGAAACACCATATATTTT. Amino acids: CASSLVGFAGNTIYF.

This chain joins TRBV7-2 and TRBJ2-5, with TRBD2 matching over 13 bases. With 3 bases clipped from V and 5 bases from J, the junction kept 9 bases outside the gene matches. The CDR3 runs to 17 residues. The V gene's germline CDR1 is SGHTA and CDR2 FQGNSA. The CDR3 sequence is CASSFPGTSGNSETQYF. In DNA, the CDR3 is TGTGCCAGCAGCTTCCCCGGGACTAGCGGGAACTCGGAGACCCAGTACTTC.

The CDR3, as DNA: TGTGCCAGCAGCGTAAGAGCAGGGACCTCCTACAATGAGCAGTTCTTC. It translates to CASSVRAGTSYNEQFF. The rearrangement links TRBV9 to TRBJ2-1; D is perhaps TRBD1 or TRBD2 (5 bases each). Looked up from germline, CDR1 is SGDLS and CDR2 is YYNGEE. The CDR3 length is 16 residues. V was cut by 1 base and J by 0 bases, with 11 bases left in between. Supplemented by reference TRBV9 and TRBJ2-1, the full variable domain reads DSGVTQTPKHLITATGQRVTLRCSPRSGDLSVYWYQQSLDQGLQFLIQYYNGEERAKGNILERFSAQQFPDLHSELNLSSLELGDSALYFCASSVRAGTSYNEQFFGPGTRLTVL.

The V gene is TRBV19, the J gene TRBJ1-5, with D possibly matching TRBD1 (5 bases). Trimming cost V 9 bases and J 1 base, with 13 bases left between them. The CDR3 has 14 residues. Germline V gene lookup returns CDR1 LNHDA and CDR2 SQIVND (reference sequence). The CDR3 nucleotides are TGTGCCAGCCGCCAGGGTCTAAGCAATCAGCCCCAGCATTTT. Translated: CASRQGLSNQPQHF.

The chain employs TRBV5-1 and TRBJ2-1; TRBD2 agrees at 16 bases. Looked up from germline, CDR1 is SGHRS and CDR2 is YFSETQ. V lost 3 bases to trimming and J lost 3 bases; unmatched junction nucleotides: 6. The CDR3 is made up of 18 amino acids. CDR3 amino acids: CASSSGTSGRALYNEQFF. In DNA form, the CDR3 reads TGCGCCAGCAGCTCCGGGACTAGCGGGAGGGCCCTCTACAATGAGCAGTTCTTC.

The rearrangement joins TRBV15 to TRBJ2-3; D call uncertain. The germline V gene has CDR1 LNHNV and CDR2 YYDKDF (reference sequence). V dropped 3 bases and J dropped 2 bases, with 9 bases sitting between them. The CDR3 is 14 residues long. For the CDR3, the DNA is TGTGCCACCAGCAGGGACGTTTTCACAGATACGCAGTATTTT. Translation: CATSRDVFTDTQYF.

The gene calls are TRBV2 and TRBJ1-1; weak D call: TRBD1 (6 bases). The CDR3 length is 14 residues. Germline-derived CDR1 and CDR2 are SNHLY and FYNNEI. V was shortened by 6 bases and J by 1 base, with 12 bases between the two germline ends. The CDR3 region is CASRGGGKNTEAFF. DNA for the CDR3: TGTGCCAGCAGAGGGGGAGGGAAGAACACTGAAGCTTTCTTT.

This chain connects TRBV14 to TRBJ1-2; maybe TRBD1 (5 bases). V was shortened by 3 bases and J by 0 bases, with 5 bases between the two germline ends. This CDR3 comprises 13 residues. Germline V gene sequence: CDR1 SGHDN, CDR2 FVKESK. In nucleotides, the CDR3 is TGTGCCAGCAGCCAGGGGGCTAACTATGGCTACACCTTC. It encodes CASSQGANYGYTF.

This chain links TRBV11-2 with TRBJ1-5; D remains unclear. The CDR3 loop spans 13 amino acids. CDR1 and CDR2 (germline): SGHAT, FQNNGV. Deletions cut 6 bases from V and 9 bases from J, with 15 bases between. CDR3 loop: CASSYQLGVPQHF. The DNA for the CDR3 is TGTGCCAGCAGTTACCAATTGGGAGTGCCCCAGCATTTT.

In DNA, the CDR3 is TGTGCCAGCAGGCCAGGGGGCATCACTGAAGCTTTCTTT. Protein product: CASRPGGITEAFF. The gene calls are TRBV6-5 and TRBJ1-1; TRBD1 aligns across 8 bases. CDR1 and CDR2 from the germline V gene are MNHEY and SVGAGI. The V gene end was trimmed by 6 bases and the J gene end by 4 bases; junction bases not matched to a gene: 4. This CDR3 contains 13 residues.